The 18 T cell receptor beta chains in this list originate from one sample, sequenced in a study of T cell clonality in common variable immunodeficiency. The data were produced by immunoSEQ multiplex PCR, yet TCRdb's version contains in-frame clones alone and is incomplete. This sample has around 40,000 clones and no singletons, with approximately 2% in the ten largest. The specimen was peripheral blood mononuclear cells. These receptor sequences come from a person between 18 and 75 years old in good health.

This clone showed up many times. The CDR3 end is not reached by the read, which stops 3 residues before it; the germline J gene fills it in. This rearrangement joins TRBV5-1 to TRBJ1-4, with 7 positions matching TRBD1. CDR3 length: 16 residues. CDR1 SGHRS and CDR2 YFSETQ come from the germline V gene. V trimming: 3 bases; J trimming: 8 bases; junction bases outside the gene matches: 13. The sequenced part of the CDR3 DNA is TGCGCCAGCAGCTACTCTAGACAGGGTTTAGGCGAAAAA. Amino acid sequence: CASSYSRQGLGEK. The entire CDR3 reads CASSYSRQGLGEKLFF.

CDR3 sequence reads: CASSTLAGITDTQYF. The covered CDR3 bases are TGTGCCAGCAGCACTCTAGCGGGGATCACAGATACG. The chain links TRBV11-1 to TRBJ2-3; TRBD2 matches 9 bases. Sequencing ends 3 residues short of the CDR3 end; the germline J gene provides the rest. The CDR3 is made up of 15 amino acids. J was trimmed by 2 bases and V by 5 bases; bases with no gene match: 5. CDR1 is SGHAT, CDR2 FQDESV, per germline (reference sequence).

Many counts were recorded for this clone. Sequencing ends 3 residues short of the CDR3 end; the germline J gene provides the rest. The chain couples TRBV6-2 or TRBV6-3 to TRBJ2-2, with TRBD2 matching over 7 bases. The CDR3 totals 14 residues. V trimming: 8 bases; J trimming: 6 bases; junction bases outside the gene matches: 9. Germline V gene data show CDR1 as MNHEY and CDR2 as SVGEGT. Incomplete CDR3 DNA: TGTGCCAGCGTCCGCGAGGGGAGGGCCGGGGAG. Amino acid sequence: CASVREGRAGE. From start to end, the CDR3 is CASVREGRAGELFF.

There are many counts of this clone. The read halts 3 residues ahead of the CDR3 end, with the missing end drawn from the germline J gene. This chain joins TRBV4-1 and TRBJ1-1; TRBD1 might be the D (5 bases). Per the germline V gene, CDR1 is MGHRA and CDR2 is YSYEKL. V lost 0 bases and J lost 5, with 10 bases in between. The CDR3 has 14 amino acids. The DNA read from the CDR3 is TGCGCCAGCAGCCAAGAGTCGGGGGTGACTGAA. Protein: CASSQESGVTE. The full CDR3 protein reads CASSQESGVTEAFF.

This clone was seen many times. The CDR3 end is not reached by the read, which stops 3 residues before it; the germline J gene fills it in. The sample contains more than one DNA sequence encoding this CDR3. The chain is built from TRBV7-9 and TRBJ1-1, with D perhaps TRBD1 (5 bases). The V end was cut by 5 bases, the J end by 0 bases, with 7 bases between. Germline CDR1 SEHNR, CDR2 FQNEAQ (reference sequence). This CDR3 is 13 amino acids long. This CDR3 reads CASSLTVNTEAFF. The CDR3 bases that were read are TGTGCCAGCAGCCTGACAGTGAACACTGAA. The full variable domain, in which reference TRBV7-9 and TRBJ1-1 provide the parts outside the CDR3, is DTGVSQNPRHKITKRGQNVTFRCDPISEHNRLYWYRQTLGQGPEFLTYFQNEAQLEKSRLLSDRFSAERPKGSFSTLEIQRTEQGDSAMYLCASSLTVNTEAFFGQGTRLTVV.

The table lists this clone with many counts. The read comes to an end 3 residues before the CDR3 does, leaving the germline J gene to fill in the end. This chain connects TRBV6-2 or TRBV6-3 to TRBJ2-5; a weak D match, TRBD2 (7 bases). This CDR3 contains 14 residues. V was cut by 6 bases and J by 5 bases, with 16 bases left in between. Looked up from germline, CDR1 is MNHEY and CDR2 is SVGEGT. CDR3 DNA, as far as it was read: TGTGCCAGCAGAAGGGCGGGGGCCGGGGAGACC. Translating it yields CASRRAGAGET. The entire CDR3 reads CASRRAGAGETQYF.

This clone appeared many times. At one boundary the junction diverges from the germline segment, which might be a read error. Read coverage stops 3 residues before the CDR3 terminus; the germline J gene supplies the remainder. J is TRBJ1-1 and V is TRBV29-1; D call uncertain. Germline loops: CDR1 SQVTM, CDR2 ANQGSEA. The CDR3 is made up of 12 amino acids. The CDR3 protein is CSVDKGRTEAFF. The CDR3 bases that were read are TGTAGCGTTGATAAGGGCAGGACTGAA.

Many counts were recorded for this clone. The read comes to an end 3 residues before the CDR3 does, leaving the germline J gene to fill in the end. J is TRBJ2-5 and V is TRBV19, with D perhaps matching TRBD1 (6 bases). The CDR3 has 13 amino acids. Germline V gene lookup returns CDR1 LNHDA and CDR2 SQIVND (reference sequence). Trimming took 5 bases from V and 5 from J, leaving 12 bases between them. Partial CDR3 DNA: TGTGCCAGTAGTGCGAACAGGGATGAGACC. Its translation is CASSANRDET. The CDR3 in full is CASSANRDETQYF.

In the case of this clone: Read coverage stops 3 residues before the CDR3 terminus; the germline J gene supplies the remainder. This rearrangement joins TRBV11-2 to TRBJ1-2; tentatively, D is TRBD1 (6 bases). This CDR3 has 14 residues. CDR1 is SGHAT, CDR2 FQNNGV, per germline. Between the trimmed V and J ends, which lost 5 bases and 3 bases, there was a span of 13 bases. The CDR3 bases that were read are TGTGCCAGCAGCGAATACAGGGTCGACTATGGC. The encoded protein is CASSEYRVDYG. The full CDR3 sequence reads CASSEYRVDYGYTF.

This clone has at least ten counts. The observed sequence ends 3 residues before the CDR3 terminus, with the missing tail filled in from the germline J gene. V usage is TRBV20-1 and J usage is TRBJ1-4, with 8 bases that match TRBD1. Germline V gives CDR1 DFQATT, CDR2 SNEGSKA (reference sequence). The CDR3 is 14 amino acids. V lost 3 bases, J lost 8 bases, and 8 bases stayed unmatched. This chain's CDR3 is CSASIRTGLEKLFF. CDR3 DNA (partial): TGCAGTGCTAGTATCCGGACAGGGCTCGAAAAA.

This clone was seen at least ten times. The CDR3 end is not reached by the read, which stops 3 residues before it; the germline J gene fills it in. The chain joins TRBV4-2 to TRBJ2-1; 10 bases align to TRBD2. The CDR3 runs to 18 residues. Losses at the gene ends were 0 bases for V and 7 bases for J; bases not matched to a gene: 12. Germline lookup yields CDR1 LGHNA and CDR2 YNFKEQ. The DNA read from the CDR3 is TGTGCCAGCAGCCAAGATCGGGCGAGCGGGGGGGCCGGGAATGAG. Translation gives CASSQDRASGGAGNE. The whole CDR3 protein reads CASSQDRASGGAGNEQFF.

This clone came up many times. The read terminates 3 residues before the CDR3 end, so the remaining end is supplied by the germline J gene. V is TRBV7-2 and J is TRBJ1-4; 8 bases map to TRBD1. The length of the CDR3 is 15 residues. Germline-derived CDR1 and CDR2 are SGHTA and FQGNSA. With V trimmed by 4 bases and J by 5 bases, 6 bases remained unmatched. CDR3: CASSSNDRGNEKLFF. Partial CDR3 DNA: TGTGCCAGCAGCTCGAATGACAGGGGAAATGAAAAA.

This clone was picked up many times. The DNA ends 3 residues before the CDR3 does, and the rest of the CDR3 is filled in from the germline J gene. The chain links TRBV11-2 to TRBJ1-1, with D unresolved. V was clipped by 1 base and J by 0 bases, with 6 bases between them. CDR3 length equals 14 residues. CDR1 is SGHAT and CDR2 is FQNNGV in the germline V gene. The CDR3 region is CASSLGLVNTEAFF. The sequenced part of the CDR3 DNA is TGTGCCAGCAGCTTAGGGTTAGTGAACACTGAA. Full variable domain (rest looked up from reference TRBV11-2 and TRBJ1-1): EAGVAQSPRYKIIEKRQSVAFWCNPISGHATLYWYQQILGQGPKLLIQFQNNGVVDDSQLPKDRFSAERLKGVDSTLKIQPAKLEDSAVYLCASSLGLVNTEAFFGQGTRLTVV.

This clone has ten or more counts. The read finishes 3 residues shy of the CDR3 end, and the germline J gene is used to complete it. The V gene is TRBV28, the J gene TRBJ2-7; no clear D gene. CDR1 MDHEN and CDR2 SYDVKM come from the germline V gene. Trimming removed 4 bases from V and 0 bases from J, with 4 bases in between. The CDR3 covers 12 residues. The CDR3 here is CASSSSSYEQYF. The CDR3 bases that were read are TGTGCCAGCAGTTCTAGCTCCTACGAG.

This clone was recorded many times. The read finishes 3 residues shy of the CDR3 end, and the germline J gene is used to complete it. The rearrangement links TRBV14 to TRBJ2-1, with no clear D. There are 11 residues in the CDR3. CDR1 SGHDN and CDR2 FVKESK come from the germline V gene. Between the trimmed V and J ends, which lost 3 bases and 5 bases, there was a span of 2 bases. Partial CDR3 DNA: TGTGCCAGCAGCCATAACAATGAG. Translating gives CASSHNNE. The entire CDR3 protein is CASSHNNEQFF.

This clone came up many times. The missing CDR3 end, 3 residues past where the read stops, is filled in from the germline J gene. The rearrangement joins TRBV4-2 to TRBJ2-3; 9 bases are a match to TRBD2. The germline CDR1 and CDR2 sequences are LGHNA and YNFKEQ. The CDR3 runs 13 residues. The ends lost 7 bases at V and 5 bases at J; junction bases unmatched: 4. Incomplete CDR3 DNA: TGTGCCAGCAAAGCGGGGGGAGGAGATACG. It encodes CASKAGGGDT. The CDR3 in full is CASKAGGGDTQYF.

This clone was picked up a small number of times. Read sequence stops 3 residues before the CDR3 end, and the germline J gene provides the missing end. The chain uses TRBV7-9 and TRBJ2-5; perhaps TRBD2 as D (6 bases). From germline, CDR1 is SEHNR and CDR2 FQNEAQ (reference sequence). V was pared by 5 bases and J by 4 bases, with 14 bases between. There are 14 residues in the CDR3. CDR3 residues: CASSRERGGETQYF. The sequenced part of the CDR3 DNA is TGTGCCAGCAGCCGAGAGAGGGGAGGAGAGACC.

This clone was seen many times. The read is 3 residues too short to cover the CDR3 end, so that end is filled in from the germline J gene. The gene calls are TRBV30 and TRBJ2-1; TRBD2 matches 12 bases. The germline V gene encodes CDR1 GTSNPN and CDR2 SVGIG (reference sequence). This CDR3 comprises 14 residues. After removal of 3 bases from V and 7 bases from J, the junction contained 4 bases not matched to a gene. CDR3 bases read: TGTGCCTGGAGCCTAGCGGGAGGGAGGAATGAG. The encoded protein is CAWSLAGGRNE. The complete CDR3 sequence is CAWSLAGGRNEQFF.